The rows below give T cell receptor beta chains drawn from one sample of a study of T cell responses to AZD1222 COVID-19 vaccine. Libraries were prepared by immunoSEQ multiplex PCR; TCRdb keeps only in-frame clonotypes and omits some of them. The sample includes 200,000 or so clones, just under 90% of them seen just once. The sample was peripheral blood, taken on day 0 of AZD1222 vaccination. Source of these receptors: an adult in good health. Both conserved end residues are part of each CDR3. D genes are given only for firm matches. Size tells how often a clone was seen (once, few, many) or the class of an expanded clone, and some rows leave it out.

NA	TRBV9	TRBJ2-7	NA	TGTGCCAGCAGCGTAGGGGGGCGTGTTTACGAGCAGTACTTC	CASSVGGRVYEQYF
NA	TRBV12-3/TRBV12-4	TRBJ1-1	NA	TGTGCCAGCAGTTTACAGGGGTTCACTGAAGCTTTCTTT	CASSLQGFTEAFF
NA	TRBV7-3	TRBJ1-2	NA	TGTGCCAGCAGCTTATACGCAGTGGACAGAAACTATGGCTACACCTTC	CASSLYAVDRNYGYTF
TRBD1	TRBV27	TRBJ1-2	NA	TGTGCCAGCAGTTGGGCCGGGACAGGGGGCCGTGGCTACACCTTC	CASSWAGTGGRGYTF
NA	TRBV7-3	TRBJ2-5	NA	TGTGCCAGCAGCTATCGATCCCTCCGGGATAGGGATGAGACCCAGTACTTC	CASSYRSLRDRDETQYF
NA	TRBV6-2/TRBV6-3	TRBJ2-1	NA	TGTGCCAGCAGCGACGGGAGCCGTTTCAATGAGCAGTTCTTC	CASSDGSRFNEQFF
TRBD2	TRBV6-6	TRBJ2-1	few	TGTGCCAGCAGCCGAGGGACTAGCGGGGGGGCGATCGACAATGAGCAGTTCTTC	CASSRGTSGGAIDNEQFF
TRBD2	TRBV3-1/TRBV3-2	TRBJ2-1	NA	TGTGCCAGCAGCACCCGAACTAGCGGGGCCTCTCCTTGGGCGCAGTTCTTC	CASSTRTSGASPWAQFF
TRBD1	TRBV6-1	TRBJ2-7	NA	TGTGCCAGCAGTGAATATCGGGCAGGGGGCCCTGGGGTCATCGAGCAGTACTTC	CASSEYRAGGPGVIEQYF
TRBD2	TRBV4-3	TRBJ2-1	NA	TGCGCCAGCAGCCAAGATCTGGGGCTAGCGGACTCCTACAATGAGCAGTTCTTC	CASSQDLGLADSYNEQFF
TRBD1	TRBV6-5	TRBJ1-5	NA	TGTGCCAGCAGATCAGGGACAGGGGGCCGGCAGCCCCAGCATTTT	CASRSGTGGRQPQHF
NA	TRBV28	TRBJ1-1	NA	TGTGCCAGCAGGTCGGGGGAGAACACTGAAGCTTTCTTT	CASRSGENTEAFF
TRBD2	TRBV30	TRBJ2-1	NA	TGTGCCTGGACCCTCGGGGCGGGAGACAATGAGCAGTTCTTC	CAWTLGAGDNEQFF
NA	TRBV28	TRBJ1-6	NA	TGTGCCAGCAGTTTCTCGGGGGCTGGGAATTCACCCCTCCACTTT	CASSFSGAGNSPLHF
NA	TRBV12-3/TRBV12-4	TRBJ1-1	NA	TGTGCCAGCAGTTTTGCAAACTTGGGCTCAGCTTTCTTT	CASSFANLGSAFF
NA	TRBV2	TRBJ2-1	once	TGTGCCAGCAGTGAATTCGGCAGCCGGCGCTACAATGAGCAGTTCTTC	CASSEFGSRRYNEQFF
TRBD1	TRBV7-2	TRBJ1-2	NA	TGTGCCAGCAGCTCGGCCGGGACAGTCCATGGCTACACCTTC	CASSSAGTVHGYTF
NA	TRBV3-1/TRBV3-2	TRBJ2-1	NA	TGTGCCAGCAGACTAGCAAGCAATGAGCAGTTCTTC	CASRLASNEQFF
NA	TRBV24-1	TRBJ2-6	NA	TGTGCCACCAGTGATTCCCGCAGGGTAGCTGGGGCCAACGTCCTGACTTTC	CATSDSRRVAGANVLTF
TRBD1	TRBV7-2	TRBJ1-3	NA	TGTGCCAGCAGTTACGGACAGGGCCCTGGAAACACCATATATTTT	CASSYGQGPGNTIYF
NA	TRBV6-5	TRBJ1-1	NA	TGTGCCAGCAGTTACACCGATTCGAACACTGAAGCTTTCTTT	CASSYTDSNTEAFF
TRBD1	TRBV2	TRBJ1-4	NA	TGTGCCAGCAGTGTAAGACCGACAGGGCGCACTAATGAAAAACTGTTTTTT	CASSVRPTGRTNEKLFF
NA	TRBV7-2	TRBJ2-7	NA	TGTGCCAGCAGCCGAACGGACGTCTACGAGCAGTACTTC	CASSRTDVYEQYF
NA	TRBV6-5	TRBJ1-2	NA	TGTGCCAGCAGTCGAACACAGGGTTCCTATGGCTACACCTTC	CASSRTQGSYGYTF
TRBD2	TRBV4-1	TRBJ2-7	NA	TGCGCCAGCTCCGGTAGCGGGGGAGCCGAGCAGTACTTC	CASSGSGGAEQYF